The present entry profiles one T cell receptor beta chain with its context. Antigen specificity is unknown. The sample comes from a study of OX40 agonist ivuxolimab in advanced cancers. Study-level background: There were three patients with partial responses, one having hepatocellular carcinoma and two cutaneous melanoma.

The assay was immunoSEQ multiplex PCR, and TCRdb's table has in-frame clones only and misses some. The data contain over 75,000 clones, approximately 87% of them seen just once; the ten biggest clones take up roughly 4%. Study-wide results and limits: Circulating CD4+ and CD8+ T cells showed clonal expansion by week 6 at 0.1 to 3.0 mg/kg.

Baseline was the first blood sampling point, followed by cycle 4 day 1 and cycle 7 day 1. Germline V lookup: CDR1 SEHNR, CDR2 FQNEAQ (reference sequence). V was shortened by 7 bases and J by 4 bases, with 10 bases between the two germline ends. This CDR3 is 12 amino acids long. This chain links TRBV7-9 with TRBJ1-1; D unclear. This clonotype originated in an adult with an advanced solid tumor such as melanoma, head and neck, liver or kidney cancer. Source: CD4+ or CD8+ T cells sorted from blood, taken in a trial of the OX40 agonist ivuxolimab. The CDR3 DNA reads as TGTGCCAGCACCCCGGAGGCCACTGAAGCTTTCTTT. Its translation is CASTPEATEAFF.